This is a list of T cell receptor beta chains from one sample in a study of human T cells and chemical hapten exposure. TCRdb called the RACE reads again in MiXCR, with one record for every CDR3 protein. Among roughly 140,000 distinct CDR3 sequences listed, 12% were seen once. Material: whole blood, obtained in connection with sensitization to the hapten diphenylcyclopropenone (DPC). Every receptor here comes from a woman between 50 and 59 years old with alopecia areata. Some clones in this sample may be carry-over from other donors' samples. Both conserved end residues are part of each CDR3. Fields, in order: J gene, clone size, D gene, V gene, CDR3 protein, CDR3 DNA. The D gene is left open where the match is weak. Clone size appears in some rows only: once, few, many, or a class for an expanded clone.

J gene: TRBJ1-1; clone size: few; D gene: TRBD1; V gene: TRBV4-2; CDR3 protein: CASSRSGQVNTEAFF; CDR3 DNA: TGTGCCAGCAGCCGGTCAGGACAGGTTAACACTGAAGCTTTCTTT
J gene: TRBJ2-1; clone size: NA; D gene: TRBD2; V gene: TRBV12-3/TRBV12-4; CDR3 protein: CTSSSAGGEQFF; CDR3 DNA: TGTACCAGCAGTAGCGCGGGGGGAGAGCAGTTCTTC
J gene: TRBJ2-7; clone size: few; D gene: NA; V gene: TRBV10-3; CDR3 protein: CGISETDEQYF; CDR3 DNA: TGTGGCATCAGTGAGACGGACGAGCAGTACTTC
J gene: TRBJ2-7; clone size: NA; D gene: TRBD1; V gene: TRBV20-1; CDR3 protein: CSARRDRGYEQYF; CDR3 DNA: TGCAGTGCCCGTCGGGACAGGGGCTACGAGCAGTACTTC
J gene: TRBJ1-6; clone size: NA; D gene: NA; V gene: TRBV6-5; CDR3 protein: CASSYRGEESPLHF; CDR3 DNA: TGTGCCAGCAGTTACCGAGGGGAAGAATCACCCCTCCACTTT
J gene: TRBJ2-5; clone size: NA; D gene: NA; V gene: TRBV4-3; CDR3 protein: CASSQERHPLETQYF; CDR3 DNA: TGCGCCAGCAGCCAAGAAAGACACCCCCTGGAGACCCAGTACTTC
J gene: TRBJ2-1; clone size: many; D gene: TRBD2; V gene: TRBV29-1; CDR3 protein: CSVGTRARDEQFF; CDR3 DNA: TGCAGCGTGGGGACTAGGGCCCGGGATGAGCAGTTCTTC
J gene: TRBJ2-7; clone size: many; D gene: NA; V gene: TRBV5-4; CDR3 protein: CASSLGQSYEQYF; CDR3 DNA: TGTGCCAGCAGCTTGGGACAGTCCTACGAGCAGTACTTC
J gene: TRBJ2-7; clone size: few; D gene: TRBD1; V gene: TRBV12-5; CDR3 protein: CASQGASYEQYF; CDR3 DNA: TGTGCTAGTCAGGGGGCTTCCTACGAGCAGTACTTC
J gene: TRBJ2-2; clone size: many; D gene: NA; V gene: TRBV7-3; CDR3 protein: CASRITPLAGRDTGELFF; CDR3 DNA: TGTGCCAGCAGAATTACCCCCCTTGCGGGAAGGGACACCGGGGAGCTGTTTTTT
J gene: TRBJ2-2; clone size: NA; D gene: TRBD2; V gene: TRBV27; CDR3 protein: CASSSGAGGLTGELFF; CDR3 DNA: TGTGCCAGCAGTTCCGGAGCGGGAGGGCTTACCGGGGAGCTGTTTTTT
J gene: TRBJ2-7; clone size: many; D gene: NA; V gene: TRBV20-1; CDR3 protein: CSVAQDYEQYF; CDR3 DNA: TGCAGTGTAGCCCAGGATTACGAGCAGTACTTC
J gene: TRBJ2-5; clone size: once; D gene: NA; V gene: TRBV3-1; CDR3 protein: CASSQYSQAQYF; CDR3 DNA: TGTGCCAGCAGCCAGTATAGTCAGGCCCAGTACTTC
J gene: TRBJ1-5; clone size: many; D gene: NA; V gene: TRBV20-1; CDR3 protein: CSASYGRGNQPQHF; CDR3 DNA: TGCAGTGCTAGCTATGGGAGGGGCAATCAGCCCCAGCATTTT
J gene: TRBJ2-3; clone size: many; D gene: TRBD2; V gene: TRBV5-1; CDR3 protein: CASSASPGGRVTDTQYF; CDR3 DNA: TGCGCCAGCAGCGCCTCCCCTGGCGGGAGGGTTACAGATACGCAGTATTTT
J gene: TRBJ2-1; clone size: many; D gene: TRBD2; V gene: TRBV9; CDR3 protein: CASSALLAGRGEQFF; CDR3 DNA: TGTGCCAGCAGCGCCCTGTTAGCGGGGCGAGGTGAGCAGTTCTTC
J gene: TRBJ2-7; clone size: many; D gene: TRBD1; V gene: TRBV7-2; CDR3 protein: CASSLRQGYEQYF; CDR3 DNA: TGTGCCAGCAGCTTGAGACAGGGGTACGAGCAGTACTTC